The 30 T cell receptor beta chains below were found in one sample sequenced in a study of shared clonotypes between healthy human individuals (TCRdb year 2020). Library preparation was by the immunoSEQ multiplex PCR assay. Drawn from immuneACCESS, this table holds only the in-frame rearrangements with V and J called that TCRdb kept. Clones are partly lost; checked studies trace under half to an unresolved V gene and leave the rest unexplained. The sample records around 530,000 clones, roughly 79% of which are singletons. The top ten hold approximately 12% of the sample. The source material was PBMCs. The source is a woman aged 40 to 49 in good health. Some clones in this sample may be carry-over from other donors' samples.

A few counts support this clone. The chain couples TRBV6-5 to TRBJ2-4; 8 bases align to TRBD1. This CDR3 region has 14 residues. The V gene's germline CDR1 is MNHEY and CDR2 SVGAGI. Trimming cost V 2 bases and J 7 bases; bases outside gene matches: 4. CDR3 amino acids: CASSYGRTGNIQYF. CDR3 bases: TGTGCCAGCAGTTACGGACGGACAGGGAACATTCAGTACTTC.

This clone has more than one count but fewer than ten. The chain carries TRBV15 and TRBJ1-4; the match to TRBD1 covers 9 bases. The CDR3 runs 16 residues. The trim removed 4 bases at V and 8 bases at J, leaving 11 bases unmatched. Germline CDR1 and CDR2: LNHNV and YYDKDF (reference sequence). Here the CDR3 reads CATSNTTGTGHEKLFF. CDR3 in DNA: TGTGCCACCAGCAACACTACCGGGACAGGGCACGAAAAACTGTTTTTT.

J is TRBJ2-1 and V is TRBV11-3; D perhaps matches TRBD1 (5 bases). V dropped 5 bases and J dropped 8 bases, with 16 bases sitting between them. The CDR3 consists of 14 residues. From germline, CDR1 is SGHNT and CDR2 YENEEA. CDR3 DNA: TGTGCCAGCAGCAAGGGGTTCGCTAGGGATGAGCAGTTCTTC. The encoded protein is CASSKGFARDEQFF.

The CDR3 sequence is CASSLFGTGLYGYTF. CDR3 sequence (DNA): TGTGCCAGCAGCTTATTTGGGACAGGGCTCTATGGCTACACCTTC. This chain joins TRBV7-2 and TRBJ1-2, with 9 bases aligning to TRBD1. Trimming took 2 bases from V and 4 from J; bases not matched to a gene: 5. Germline values: CDR1 SGHTA, CDR2 FQGNSA. The CDR3 has 15 residues.

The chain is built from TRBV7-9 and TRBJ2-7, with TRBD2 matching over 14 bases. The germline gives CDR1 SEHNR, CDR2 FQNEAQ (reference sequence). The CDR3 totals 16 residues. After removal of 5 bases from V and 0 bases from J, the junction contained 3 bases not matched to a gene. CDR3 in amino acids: CASSQGLAGGSYEQYF. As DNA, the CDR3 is TGTGCCAGCAGCCAAGGACTAGCGGGAGGCTCCTACGAGCAGTACTTC.

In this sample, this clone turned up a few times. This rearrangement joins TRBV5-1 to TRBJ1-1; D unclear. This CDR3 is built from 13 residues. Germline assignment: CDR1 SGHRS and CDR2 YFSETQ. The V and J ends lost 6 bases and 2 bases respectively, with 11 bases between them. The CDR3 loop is CASKEVQNTEAFF. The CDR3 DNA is TGCGCCAGCAAAGAGGTGCAAAACACTGAAGCTTTCTTT.

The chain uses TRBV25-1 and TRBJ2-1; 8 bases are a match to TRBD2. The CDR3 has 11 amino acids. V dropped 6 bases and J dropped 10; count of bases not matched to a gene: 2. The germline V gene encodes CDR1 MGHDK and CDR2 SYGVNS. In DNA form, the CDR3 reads TGTGCCAGCAGGCGGGAGGACGAGCAGTTCTTC. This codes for CASRREDEQFF.

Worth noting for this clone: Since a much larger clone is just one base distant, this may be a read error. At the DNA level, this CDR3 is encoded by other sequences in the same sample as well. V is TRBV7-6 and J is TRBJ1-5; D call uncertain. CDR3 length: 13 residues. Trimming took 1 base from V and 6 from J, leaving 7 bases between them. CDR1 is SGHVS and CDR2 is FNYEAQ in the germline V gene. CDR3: CASSLGPSQPQHF. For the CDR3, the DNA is TGTGCCAGCAGCTTAGGTCCGAGTCAGCCCCAGCATTTT. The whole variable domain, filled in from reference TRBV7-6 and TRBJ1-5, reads GAGVSQSPRYKVTKRGQDVALRCDPISGHVSLYWYRQALGQGPEFLTYFNYEAQQDKSGLPNDRFSAERPEGSISTLTIQRTEQRDSAMYRCASSLGPSQPQHFGDGTRLSIL.

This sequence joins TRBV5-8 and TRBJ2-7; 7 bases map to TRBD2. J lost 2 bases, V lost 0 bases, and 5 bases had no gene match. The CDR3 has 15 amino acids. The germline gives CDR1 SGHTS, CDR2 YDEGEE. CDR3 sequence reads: CASSLAASGAYEQYF. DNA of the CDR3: TGTGCCAGCAGCTTGGCAGCTAGCGGAGCCTACGAGCAGTACTTC.

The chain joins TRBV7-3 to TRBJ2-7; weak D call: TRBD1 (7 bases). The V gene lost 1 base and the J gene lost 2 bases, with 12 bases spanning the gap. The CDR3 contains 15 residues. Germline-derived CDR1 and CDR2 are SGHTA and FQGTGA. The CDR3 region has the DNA TGTGCCAGCAGCTTAATGGCGGGACAGACCTACGAGCAGTACTTC. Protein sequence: CASSLMAGQTYEQYF.

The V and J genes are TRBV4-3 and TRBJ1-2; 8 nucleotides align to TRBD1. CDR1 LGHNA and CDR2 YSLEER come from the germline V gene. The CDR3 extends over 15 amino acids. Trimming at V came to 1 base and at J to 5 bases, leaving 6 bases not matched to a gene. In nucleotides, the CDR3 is TGCGCCAGCAGCCAAGGGTCGGACAGGGAGTATGGCTACACCTTC. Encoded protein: CASSQGSDREYGYTF.

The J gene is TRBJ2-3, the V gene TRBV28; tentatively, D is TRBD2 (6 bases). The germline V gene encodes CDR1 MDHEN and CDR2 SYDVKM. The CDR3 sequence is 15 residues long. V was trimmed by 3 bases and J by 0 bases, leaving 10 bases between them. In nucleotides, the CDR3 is TGTGCCAGCAGTTTTGGGAGCGGGAGCACAGATACGCAGTATTTT. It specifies CASSFGSGSTDTQYF. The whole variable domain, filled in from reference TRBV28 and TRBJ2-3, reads DVKVTQSSRYLVKRTGEKVFLECVQDMDHENMFWYRQDPGLGLRLIYFSYDVKMKEKGDIPEGYSVSREKKERFSLILESASTNQTSMYLCASSFGSGSTDTQYFGPGTRLTVL.

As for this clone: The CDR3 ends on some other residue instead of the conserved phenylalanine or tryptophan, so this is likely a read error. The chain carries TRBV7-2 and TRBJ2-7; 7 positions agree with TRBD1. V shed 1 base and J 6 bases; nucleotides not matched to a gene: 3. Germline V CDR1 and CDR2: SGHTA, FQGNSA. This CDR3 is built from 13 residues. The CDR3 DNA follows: TGTGCCAGCAGCTTAGAACCAGGGGGCGAGCAGTACCTC. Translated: CASSLEPGGEQYL.

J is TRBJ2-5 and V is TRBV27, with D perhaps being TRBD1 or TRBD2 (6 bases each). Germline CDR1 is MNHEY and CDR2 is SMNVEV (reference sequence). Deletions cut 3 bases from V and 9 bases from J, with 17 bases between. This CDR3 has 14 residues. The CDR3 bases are TGTGCCAGCAGTTTTAGTAGGGGGGCATTCGCCCAGTACTTC. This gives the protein CASSFSRGAFAQYF.

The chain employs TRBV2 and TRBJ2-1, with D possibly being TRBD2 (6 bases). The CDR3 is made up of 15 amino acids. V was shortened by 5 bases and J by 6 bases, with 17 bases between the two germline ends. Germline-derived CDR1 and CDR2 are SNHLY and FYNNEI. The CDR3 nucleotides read TGTGCCAGCAGTCCGCCGGGACTTTCCCTCAATGAGCAGTTCTTC. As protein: CASSPPGLSLNEQFF.

The CDR3 is CATSRSGGAYGYTF. As DNA, the CDR3 is TGTGCCACCAGCCGATCCGGGGGAGCATATGGCTACACCTTC. The chain uses TRBV15 and TRBJ1-2, with a possible D match to TRBD1 (5 bases). The germline V gene has CDR1 LNHNV and CDR2 YYDKDF (reference sequence). V was trimmed by 5 bases and J by 5 bases, leaving 15 bases between them. There are 14 residues in the CDR3.

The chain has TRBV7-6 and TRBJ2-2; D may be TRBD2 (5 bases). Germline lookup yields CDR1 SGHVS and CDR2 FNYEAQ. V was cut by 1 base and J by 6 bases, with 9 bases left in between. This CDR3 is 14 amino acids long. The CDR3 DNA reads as TGTGCCAGCAGCTTAGGCGGGTTGTCCGGGGAGCTGTTTTTT. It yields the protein CASSLGGLSGELFF. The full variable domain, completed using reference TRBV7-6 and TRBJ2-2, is GAGVSQSPRYKVTKRGQDVALRCDPISGHVSLYWYRQALGQGPEFLTYFNYEAQQDKSGLPNDRFSAERPEGSISTLTIQRTEQRDSAMYRCASSLGGLSGELFFGEGSRLTVL.

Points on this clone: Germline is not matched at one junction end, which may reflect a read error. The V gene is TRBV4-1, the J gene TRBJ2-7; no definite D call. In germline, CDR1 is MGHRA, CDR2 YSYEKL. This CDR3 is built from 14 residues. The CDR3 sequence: CASSQTLRTYGQYF. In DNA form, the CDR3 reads TGCGCCAGCAGCCAAACACTGCGCACCTACGGGCAGTACTTC.

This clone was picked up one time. For the CDR3, the DNA is TGTGCCAGCAGGCACGACAGGGACACAGATACGCAGTATTTT. Its protein is CASRHDRDTDTQYF. J is TRBJ2-3 and V is TRBV6-6; 7 bases agree with TRBD1. The V gene end was trimmed by 6 bases and the J gene end by 2 bases; junction bases not matched to a gene: 5. Germline V gene data show CDR1 as MNHNY and CDR2 as SVGAGI (reference sequence). CDR3 length equals 14 residues.

This CDR3 is CASISPRGNEQFF. The CDR3, as DNA: TGTGCCAGCATCTCCCCCCGGGGCAATGAGCAGTTCTTC. This rearrangement joins TRBV2 to TRBJ2-1, with D perhaps matching TRBD2 (5 bases). The CDR3 contains 13 residues. CDR1 and CDR2 (germline): SNHLY, FYNNEI. V gave up 7 bases and J gave up 6 bases, with 13 bases separating them.

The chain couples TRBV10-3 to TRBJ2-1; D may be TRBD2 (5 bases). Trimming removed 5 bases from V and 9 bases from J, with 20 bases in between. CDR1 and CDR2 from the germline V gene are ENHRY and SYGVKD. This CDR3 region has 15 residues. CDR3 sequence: CAISYLGGRGFEQFF. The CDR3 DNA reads TGTGCCATCAGTTACTTAGGCGGTCGAGGGTTTGAGCAGTTCTTC.

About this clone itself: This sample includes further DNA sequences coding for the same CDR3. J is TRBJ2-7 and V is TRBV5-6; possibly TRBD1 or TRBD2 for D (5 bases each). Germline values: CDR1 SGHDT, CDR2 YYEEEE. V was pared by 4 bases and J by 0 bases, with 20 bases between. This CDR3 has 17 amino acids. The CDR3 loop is CASSASPGTTASYEQYF. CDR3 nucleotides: TGTGCCAGCAGCGCAAGCCCCGGGACCACAGCCTCCTACGAGCAGTACTTC.

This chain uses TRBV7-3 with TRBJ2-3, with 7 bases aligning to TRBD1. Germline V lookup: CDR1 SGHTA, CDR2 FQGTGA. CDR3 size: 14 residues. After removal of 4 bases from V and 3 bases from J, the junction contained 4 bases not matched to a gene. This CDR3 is CASSWGTATDTQYF. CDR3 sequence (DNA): TGTGCCAGCAGCTGGGGGACAGCGACAGATACGCAGTATTTT.

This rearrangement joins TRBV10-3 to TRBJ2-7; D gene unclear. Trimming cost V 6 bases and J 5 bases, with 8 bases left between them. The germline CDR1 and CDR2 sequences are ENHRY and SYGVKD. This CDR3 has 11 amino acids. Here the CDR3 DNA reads TGTGCCATCAGCCGACGAGACGAGCAGTACTTC. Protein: CAISRRDEQYF.

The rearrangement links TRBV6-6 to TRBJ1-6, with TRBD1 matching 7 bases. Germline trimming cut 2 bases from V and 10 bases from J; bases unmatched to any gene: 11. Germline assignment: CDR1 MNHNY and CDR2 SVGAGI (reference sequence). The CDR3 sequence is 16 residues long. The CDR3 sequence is CASSYTNDRAGSPLHF. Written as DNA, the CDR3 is TGTGCCAGCAGTTACACGAATGACAGGGCCGGGTCACCCCTCCACTTT.

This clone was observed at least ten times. The CDR3 region has the DNA TGCAGCGTCCGGGACAGTCAAGAGACCCAGTACTTC. Amino acid sequence: CSVRDSQETQYF. The V and J genes are TRBV29-1 and TRBJ2-5; 7 nucleotides match TRBD1. J lost 2 bases, V lost 6 bases, and 3 bases had no gene match. Germline assignment: CDR1 SQVTM and CDR2 ANQGSEA. This CDR3 is 12 amino acids long.

The CDR3 region has the DNA TGTGCCAGCAGCTTCTGGCAGCTGGGCGAGACCCAGTACTTC. This encodes CASSFWQLGETQYF. The chain has TRBV5-6 and TRBJ2-5; D is ambiguous. V shed 2 bases and J shed 5 bases, with 13 bases lying between them. CDR3 length: 14 residues. The germline V gene encodes CDR1 SGHDT and CDR2 YYEEEE.

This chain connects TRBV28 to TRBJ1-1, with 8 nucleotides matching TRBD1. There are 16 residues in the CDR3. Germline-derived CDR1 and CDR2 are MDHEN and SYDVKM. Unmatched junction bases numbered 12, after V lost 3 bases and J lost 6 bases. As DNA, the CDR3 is TGTGCCAGCAGTTTCAGCCTATCAGGGGGCGCCCCTGAAGCTTTCTTT. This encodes CASSFSLSGGAPEAFF.

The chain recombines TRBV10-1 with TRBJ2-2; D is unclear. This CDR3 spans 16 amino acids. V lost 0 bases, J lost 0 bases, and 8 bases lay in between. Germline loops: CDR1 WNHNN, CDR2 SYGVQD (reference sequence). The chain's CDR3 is CASSESRASNTGELFF. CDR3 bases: TGCGCCAGCAGTGAGTCACGGGCGTCGAACACCGGGGAGCTGTTTTTT.

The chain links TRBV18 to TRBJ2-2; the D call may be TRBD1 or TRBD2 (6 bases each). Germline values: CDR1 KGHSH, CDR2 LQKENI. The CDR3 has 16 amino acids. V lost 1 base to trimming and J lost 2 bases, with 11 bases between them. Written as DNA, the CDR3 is TGTGCCAGCTCACCACAGGGGGGCCCAAACACCGGGGAGCTGTTTTTT. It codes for CASSPQGGPNTGELFF. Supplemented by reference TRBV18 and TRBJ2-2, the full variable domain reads NAGVMQNPRHLVRRRGQEARLRCSPMKGHSHVYWYRQLPEEGLKFMVYLQKENIIDESGMPKERFSAEFPKEGPSILRIQQVVRGDSAAYFCASSPQGGPNTGELFFGEGSRLTVL.